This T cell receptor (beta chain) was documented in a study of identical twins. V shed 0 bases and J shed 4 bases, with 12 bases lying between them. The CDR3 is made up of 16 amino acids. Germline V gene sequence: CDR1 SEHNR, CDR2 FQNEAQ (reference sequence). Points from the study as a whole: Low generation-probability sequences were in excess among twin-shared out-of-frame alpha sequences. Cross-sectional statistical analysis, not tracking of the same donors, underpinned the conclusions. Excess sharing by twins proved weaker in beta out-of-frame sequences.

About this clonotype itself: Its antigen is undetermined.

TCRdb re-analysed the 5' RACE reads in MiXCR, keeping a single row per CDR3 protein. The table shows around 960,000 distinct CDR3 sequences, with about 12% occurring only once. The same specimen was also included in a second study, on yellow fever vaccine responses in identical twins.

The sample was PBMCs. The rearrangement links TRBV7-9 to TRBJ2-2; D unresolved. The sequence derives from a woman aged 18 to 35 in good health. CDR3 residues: CASSLARSRSTGELFF. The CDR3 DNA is TGTGCCAGCAGCTTAGCGCGGAGTAGAAGCACCGGGGAGCTGTTTTTT. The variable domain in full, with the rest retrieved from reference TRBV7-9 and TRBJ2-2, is DTGVSQNPRHKITKRGQNVTFRCDPISEHNRLYWYRQTLGQGPEFLTYFQNEAQLEKSRLLSDRFSAERPKGSFSTLEIQRTEQGDSAMYLCASSLARSRSTGELFFGEGSRLTVL.